Listed below are T cell receptor beta chains from one sample, sequenced in a study of cytomegalovirus exposure and HLA in healthy donors. Produced via immunoSEQ multiplex PCR; TCRdb's table is partial and in-frame only. In total, the table holds approximately 140,000 clones. What was sequenced was PBMCs. All receptors come from a woman aged 50 to 65 in good health and CMV-seronegative. The CDR3 runs from the conserved cysteine through the conserved F or W. The D gene is left open where the match is weak.

>TRBJ2-5|.|TRBV30
TGTGCCTGGAGTGTACTGGGAAGGGGGGAGACCCAGTACTTC
CAWSVLGRGETQYF
>TRBJ2-7|TRBD1|TRBV6-1
TGTGCCAGCAGCACCCGGGACAGGGCCTACGAGCAGTACTTC
CASSTRDRAYEQYF
>TRBJ1-2|.|TRBV11-3
TGTGCCAGCAGCCGCGTGAAAGTACGGACTAAATATGGCTACACCTTC
CASSRVKVRTKYGYTF
>TRBJ2-6|.|TRBV5-1
TGCGCCAGCACCAAGGCAGTTAGTACTGGAGCCGGGGCCAACGTCCTGACTTTC
CASTKAVSTGAGANVLTF
>TRBJ1-2|TRBD1|TRBV19
TGTGCCAGTAGAAGAGACCGGGACAGGGGATATGGCTACACCTTC
CASRRDRDRGYGYTF
>TRBJ1-2|TRBD1|TRBV5-1
TGCGCCAGCAGCCTTCGACAGGGGGTCACCTATGGCTACACCTTC
CASSLRQGVTYGYTF
>TRBJ1-1|.|TRBV20-1
TGCAGTGCTAGATACACGGAGGAGGCTTTCTTT
CSARYTEEAFF
>TRBJ1-2|TRBD1|TRBV19
TGTGCCAGTAGTATACGGGACAGTTCTAACTATGGCTACACCTTC
CASSIRDSSNYGYTF
>TRBJ2-7|.|TRBV29-1
TGCAGCGTTGAGGTGCGGGGCCTCTACGAGCAGTACTTC
CSVEVRGLYEQYF
>TRBJ2-7|TRBD2|TRBV19
TGTGCCAGCGAAGGACTAGCGGGAGGAGGAGAGCAGTACTTC
CASEGLAGGGEQYF
>TRBJ2-1|TRBD2|TRBV2
TGTGCCAGCACCATCACTAGCGGACCCAATGAGCAGTTCTTC
CASTITSGPNEQFF
>TRBJ1-1|.|TRBV28
TGTGCCAGCAGTTTAGCTTCGCGAAAAGCTTTCTTT
CASSLASRKAFF
>TRBJ2-1|TRBD1|TRBV29-1
TGCAGCGTTGCCTCGGGACAGGGGGCTAGAGAGCAGTTCTTC
CSVASGQGAREQFF
>TRBJ1-5|.|TRBV7-2
TGTGCCAGCAGCTTAGCCGGGAACGGACAGCCCCAGCATTTT
CASSLAGNGQPQHF
>TRBJ2-7|TRBD1|TRBV18
TGTGCCAGCTCACGGCCGGGACAGGGGCAGAACGAGCAGTACTTC
CASSRPGQGQNEQYF
>TRBJ1-6|.|TRBV28
TGTGCCAGCAGCGTAGGGGAAGGGTCACCCCTCCACTTT
CASSVGEGSPLHF
>TRBJ1-1|.|TRBV18
TGTGCCAGCTCGAGAGACATGAACACTGAAGCTTTCTTT
CASSRDMNTEAFF
>TRBJ2-1|.|TRBV12-5
TGTGCTACCTGCCGGGGGTTTCTCAACAATGAGCAGTTCTTC
CATCRGFLNNEQFF
>TRBJ2-3|TRBD2|TRBV30
TGTGCCTGGAGCCCTAGCGGAATCACAGATACGCAGTATTTT
CAWSPSGITDTQYF
>TRBJ2-3|.|TRBV29-1
TGCAGCGTTGAAATGATCGGGGGCACAGATACGCAGTATTTT
CSVEMIGGTDTQYF
>TRBJ1-2|TRBD1|TRBV7-9
TGTGCCAGCAGCTTAGGAGGGGGCAGAGCTAACTATGGCTACACCTTC
CASSLGGGRANYGYTF
>TRBJ1-2|TRBD1|TRBV14
TGTGCCAGCAGCCAGGGACAGTACTATGGCTACACCTTC
CASSQGQYYGYTF